The 16 T cell receptor beta chains listed next were all sequenced from one sample in a study of T cells in tumors after PD-1 blockade (dated by TCRdb to between 2017 and 2020). The library came from the immunoSEQ multiplex PCR assay. Held by TCRdb, this immuneACCESS table contains in-frame sequences only and omits some clones. Under half of the omission traces to an unresolved V gene where checked; the cause of the rest is unknown. The sample table holds approximately 20,000 clones, of which over 70% were seen once. 25% to 30% of the sample rests with the top ten. The material was PBMCs, obtained after anti-PD-1 therapy. The receptors were gathered from a human donor with advanced basal cell or squamous cell carcinoma (not recorded which).

The V and J genes are TRBV7-2 and TRBJ1-6, with unresolved D. This CDR3 contains 15 residues. The V gene's germline CDR1 is SGHTA and CDR2 FQGNSA. Trimming removed 2 bases from V and 5 bases from J, with 10 bases in between. CDR3 protein: CASSLPVQNNSPLHF. Here the CDR3 DNA reads TGTGCCAGCAGCTTACCCGTACAAAATAATTCACCCCTCCACTTT.

This clone was found a few times. The rearrangement uses TRBV7-9 and TRBJ2-1; TRBD2 might be the D (5 bases). There are 14 residues in the CDR3. Trimming removed 3 bases from V and 5 bases from J, with 11 bases in between. CDR1 is SEHNR and CDR2 is FQNEAQ in the germline V gene (reference sequence). The CDR3 nucleotides are TGTGCCAGCAGCTTCCGGGAATCTGACAATGAGCAGTTCTTC. It is translated as CASSFRESDNEQFF. Drawing the rest from reference TRBV7-9 and TRBJ2-1, the complete variable domain is DTGVSQNPRHKITKRGQNVTFRCDPISEHNRLYWYRQTLGQGPEFLTYFQNEAQLEKSRLLSDRFSAERPKGSFSTLEIQRTEQGDSAMYLCASSFRESDNEQFFGPGTRLTVL.

The rearrangement joins TRBV6-1 to TRBJ2-3, with 8 bases lining up with TRBD2. From germline, CDR1 is MNHNS and CDR2 SASEGT. V gave up 3 bases and J gave up 0 bases; unmatched junction bases: 8. The length of the CDR3 is 17 residues. CDR3 bases: TGTGCCAGCAGTGAGTCGGGCCTAGCGGGCAGCACAGATACGCAGTATTTT. This encodes CASSESGLAGSTDTQYF.

This chain joins TRBV19 and TRBJ2-1; a weak D match, TRBD1 (5 bases). The germline V and J ends were trimmed by 4 bases and 8 bases, with 12 bases remaining between them. This CDR3 has 13 residues. The germline CDR1 and CDR2 sequences are LNHDA and SQIVND (reference sequence). CDR3: CASSTNQGYEQFF. For the CDR3, the DNA is TGTGCCAGTAGTACAAACCAGGGCTATGAGCAGTTCTTC.

This chain connects TRBV6-5 to TRBJ2-7; D gene uncertain. The CDR3 length is 15 residues. The germline V gene encodes CDR1 MNHEY and CDR2 SVGAGI. Trimming left V 0 bases short and J 0 bases short, with 9 bases between. CDR3 protein: CASSYSSLGSYEQYF. For the CDR3, the DNA is TGTGCCAGCAGTTACTCGTCCCTCGGCTCCTACGAGCAGTACTTC.

The chain links TRBV6-5 to TRBJ2-7, with D perhaps matching TRBD2 (6 bases). Between the trimmed V and J ends, which lost 0 bases and 1 base, there was a span of 13 bases. The CDR3 is made up of 16 amino acids. Germline V gives CDR1 MNHEY, CDR2 SVGAGI. The CDR3 region is CASSYSPDSGSYEQYF. The CDR3 nucleotides read TGTGCCAGCAGTTACTCCCCCGACAGCGGGTCCTACGAGCAGTACTTC.

The V call is TRBV6-1, the J call TRBJ1-5; no clear D gene. Per germline, CDR1 MNHNS and CDR2 SASEGT. Trimming removed 2 bases from V and 0 bases from J, with 11 bases in between. The CDR3 is 16 residues long. CDR3 residues: CASSELAGYSNQPQHF. Written as DNA, the CDR3 is TGTGCCAGCAGTGAATTGGCCGGTTATAGCAATCAGCCCCAGCATTTT.

The chain combines TRBV3-1 (or the pseudogene TRBV3-2) with TRBJ1-5; D is unresolved. The CDR3 sequence is 13 residues long. V was shortened by 3 bases and J by 3 bases, with 6 bases between the two germline ends. Germline V gene sequence: CDR1 LGHDT, CDR2 YNNKEL (reference sequence). In DNA, the CDR3 is TGTGCCAGCAGCCACAGAATCAATCAGCCCCAGCATTTT. This codes for CASSHRINQPQHF.

V and J are TRBV5-4 and TRBJ2-7, with D perhaps TRBD2 (6 bases). Trimming removed 0 bases at V and 4 bases at J, with 11 bases between. The CDR3 covers 14 residues. Germline assignment: CDR1 SGHNT and CDR2 YYREEE (reference sequence). DNA of the CDR3: TGTGCCAGCAGCTTGGAGGGACTTCGATACGAGCAGTACTTC. Its translation: CASSLEGLRYEQYF.

The chain joins TRBV10-1 to TRBJ2-7; perhaps TRBD2 as D (6 bases). Germline V CDR1 and CDR2: WNHNN, SYGVQD (reference sequence). The CDR3 has 14 amino acids. The germline V and J ends were trimmed by 0 bases and 2 bases, with 8 bases remaining between them. Here the CDR3 reads CASSESGGTYEQYF. For the CDR3, the DNA is TGCGCCAGCAGTGAGTCCGGGGGAACCTACGAGCAGTACTTC.

The CDR3 nucleotides read TGTGCCAGCAGCCTGAGAAATCTGGACAGGGCAAAAGGGGAGCAGTACTTC. Amino acid sequence: CASSLRNLDRAKGEQYF. J is TRBJ2-7 and V is TRBV3-1 (or the pseudogene TRBV3-2), with 8 bases fitting TRBD1. With V trimmed by 4 bases and J by 7 bases, 18 bases remained unmatched. Looked up from germline, CDR1 is LGHDT and CDR2 is YNNKEL (reference sequence). CDR3 length: 17 residues.

The chain links TRBV10-3 to TRBJ2-1; D remains unclear. CDR3 length equals 12 residues. V shed 3 bases and J shed 8 bases, with 8 bases lying between them. Germline CDR1 is ENHRY and CDR2 is SYGVKD. The CDR3 nucleotides are TGTGCCATCAGTGATTCTCGGGATGAGCAGTTCTTC. Residues: CAISDSRDEQFF.

The rearrangement links TRBV6-5 to TRBJ1-2; TRBD1 is a possible D gene (5 bases). The V gene lost 5 bases and the J gene lost 3 bases, with 13 bases spanning the gap. CDR1 and CDR2 from the germline V gene are MNHEY and SVGAGI. The CDR3 is 14 residues long. CDR3 DNA sequence: TGTGCCAGCAGTATTCACGGGGGGGACTATGGCTACACCTTC. It translates to CASSIHGGDYGYTF.

This clone was recorded a few times. This chain links TRBV5-1 with TRBJ1-1; TRBD1 is a possible D gene (5 bases). V lost 1 base and J lost 1, with 11 bases in between. Germline lookup yields CDR1 SGHRS and CDR2 YFSETQ. The CDR3 sequence is 15 residues long. As DNA, the CDR3 is TGCGCCAGCAGCTTGTTGGGGGATACGAACACTGAAGCTTTCTTT. Encoded protein: CASSLLGDTNTEAFF.

The J gene is TRBJ1-1, the V gene TRBV12-3 or TRBV12-4; possibly TRBD1 for D (6 bases). V was cut by 1 base and J by 7 bases, with 10 bases left in between. The CDR3 sequence is 13 residues long. In DNA form, the CDR3 reads TGTGCCAGCAGTTTAGTACAGGGTGGTGAAGCTTTCTTT. Its protein product is CASSLVQGGEAFF.

This sequence joins TRBV19 and TRBJ2-7; D is perhaps TRBD1 (8 bases). V dropped 5 bases and J dropped 3 bases, with 14 bases sitting between them. The CDR3 runs to 14 residues. The V gene's germline CDR1 is LNHDA and CDR2 SQIVND (reference sequence). Here the CDR3 reads CASSYRGGFYEQYF. DNA of the CDR3: TGTGCCAGTAGTTACAGGGGGGGATTCTACGAGCAGTACTTC.